These 17 T cell receptor beta chains originate from one sample sequenced in a study of shared clonotypes between healthy human individuals (dated by TCRdb to 2018 to 2020). Libraries were built with the immunoSEQ multiplex PCR assay. The source is immuneACCESS, and TCRdb retained only in-frame sequences with V and J called. Part of the clones is not carried over; for the studies checked, unresolved V genes explain less than half of this, and the remainder is unexplained. Counted in this sample were about 980,000 clones; 76% of them appeared once. The top ten clones comprise 1.5% of the sample. Sequencing used memory CD4+ T cells sorted from blood. Sample cell subset or site, as interpreted from the label and publication: CD45RA-negative fraction. The receptors were sampled from a man between 18 and 35 years old in good health.

V gene TRBV7-9 combines with J gene TRBJ2-5; D not resolved. This CDR3 contains 14 residues. The germline gives CDR1 SEHNR, CDR2 FQNEAQ (reference sequence). The germline V and J ends were trimmed by 5 bases and 5 bases, with 15 bases remaining between them. CDR3: CASSRRYLRETQYF. CDR3 sequence (DNA): TGTGCCAGCAGCCGTAGGTACTTGAGGGAGACCCAGTACTTC.

The gene calls are TRBV30 and TRBJ1-1, with a possible D match to TRBD1 (5 bases). Between the trimmed V and J ends, which lost 0 bases and 7 bases, there was a span of 18 bases. CDR3 length equals 15 residues. Germline CDR1 GTSNPN, CDR2 SVGIG (reference sequence). The CDR3 nucleotides are TGTGCCTGGAGTGTACGGCAGGGTATGACGAATGAAGCTTTCTTT. Its translation: CAWSVRQGMTNEAFF. The full variable domain, its missing parts supplied by reference TRBV30 and TRBJ1-1, is SQTIHQWPATLVQPVGSPLSLECTVEGTSNPNLYWYRQAAGRGLQLLFYSVGIGQISSEVPQNLSASRPQDRQFILSSKKLLLSDSGFYLCAWSVRQGMTNEAFFGQGTRLTVV.

The CDR3 loop is CASSLTGTSGYEQYF. DNA of the CDR3: TGTGCCAGCTCACTTACCGGGACTAGCGGGTACGAGCAGTACTTC. The gene calls are TRBV18 and TRBJ2-7; 12 nucleotides line up with TRBD2. J was trimmed by 4 bases and V by 4 bases; bases with no gene match: 5. CDR1 KGHSH and CDR2 LQKENI come from the germline V gene. CDR3 length: 15 amino acids.

The chain has TRBV25-1 and TRBJ2-5, with D hard to call. The V and J ends lost 5 bases and 7 bases respectively, with 14 bases between them. This CDR3 region has 13 residues. Per germline, CDR1 MGHDK and CDR2 SYGVNS. The CDR3 nucleotides read TGTGCCAGCAGTCGGCTGCGAGCCGGGACCCAGTACTTC. Translation: CASSRLRAGTQYF.

CDR3 sequence reads: CASSYSTGGAQYF. The DNA of the CDR3 is TGTGCCAGCAGTTACTCCACGGGAGGGGCCCAGTACTTC. The J gene is TRBJ2-5, the V gene TRBV6-5; 8 bases are shared with TRBD2. V was pared by 0 bases and J by 9 bases, with 3 bases of the junction left unmatched. The CDR3 runs 13 residues. CDR1 is MNHEY, CDR2 SVGAGI, per germline.

The chain couples TRBV28 to TRBJ1-5, with 7 bases fitting TRBD1. This CDR3 spans 15 amino acids. Germline CDR1 reads MDHEN; CDR2 reads SYDVKM. V was pared by 6 bases and J by 0 bases, with 5 bases of the junction left unmatched. CDR3 amino acids: CASSDTGASNQPQHF. The CDR3 nucleotides are TGTGCCAGCAGCGATACAGGGGCTAGCAATCAGCCCCAGCATTTT.

This sequence joins TRBV2 and TRBJ1-2, with 9 bases that match TRBD1. The V gene's germline CDR1 is SNHLY and CDR2 FYNNEI. The CDR3 covers 13 residues. Losses at the gene ends were 8 bases for V and 10 bases for J; bases not matched to a gene: 11. DNA of the CDR3: TGTGCCAGCCACGGACAGGGGAATCTGCCCTACACCTTC. Its protein product is CASHGQGNLPYTF.

The rearrangement links TRBV30 to TRBJ2-1; 14 bases map to TRBD2. The trim removed 5 bases at V and 6 bases at J, leaving 6 bases unmatched. The CDR3 totals 15 residues. Germline assignment: CDR1 GTSNPN and CDR2 SVGIG (reference sequence). The CDR3 nucleotides are TGTGCCTGGGCCAGACTAGCGGGGGGGCCCAATGAGCAGTTCTTC. Protein: CAWARLAGGPNEQFF.

This clone was counted once. The rearrangement joins TRBV25-1 to TRBJ2-3; D remains unclear. This CDR3 is 12 amino acids long. CDR1 and CDR2 from the germline V gene are MGHDK and SYGVNS. Trimming shortened V by 1 base and J by 4 bases, and 3 bases separated the two germline ends. The CDR3 bases are TGTGCCAGCAGTGAATTCGCAGATACGCAGTATTTT. Translation gives CASSEFADTQYF.

This CDR3 is CASSVGQNYGYTF. In DNA form, the CDR3 reads TGTGCCAGCAGTGTAGGACAGAACTATGGCTACACCTTC. This sequence joins TRBV25-1 and TRBJ1-2; D is perhaps TRBD1 (6 bases). V was cut by 4 bases and J by 2 bases, with 8 bases left in between. The CDR3 covers 13 residues. Germline CDR1 is MGHDK and CDR2 is SYGVNS.

The chain carries TRBV5-8 and TRBJ1-2; tentatively, D is TRBD1 (5 bases). Germline V lookup: CDR1 SGHTS, CDR2 YDEGEE. With 5 bases removed from V and 4 bases from J, the gap between germline ends came to 12 bases. The CDR3 extends over 13 amino acids. CDR3 DNA sequence: TGTGCCAGCAGAGGGCGGGGCCTCTATGGCTACACCTTC. It yields the protein CASRGRGLYGYTF.

The J gene is TRBJ2-5, the V gene TRBV5-8; maybe TRBD1 (7 bases). The CDR3 has 17 amino acids. Germline V CDR1 and CDR2: SGHTS, YDEGEE. V was pared by 0 bases and J by 0 bases, with 15 bases between. CDR3 DNA sequence: TGTGCCAGCAGCTTGGGATTGACAGGGAGGTACCAAGAGACCCAGTACTTC. Encoded protein: CASSLGLTGRYQETQYF.

The table lists this clone with a few counts. The V and J genes are TRBV19 and TRBJ2-1; D unresolved. Trimming took 3 bases from V and 8 from J, leaving 11 bases between them. Per the germline V gene, CDR1 is LNHDA and CDR2 is SQIVND (reference sequence). This CDR3 contains 13 residues. The CDR3 DNA follows: TGTGCCAGTAGTATTCAGTCCATCGATGAGCAGTTCTTC. Translating it yields CASSIQSIDEQFF.

On this clone: A much larger clone differs from this one at a single base, so this may be a read error. At the DNA level, this CDR3 is encoded by other sequences in the same sample as well. The chain links TRBV7-2 to TRBJ1-1; D is possibly TRBD1 (5 bases). Trimming removed 2 bases from V and 1 base from J, with 5 bases in between. Germline V gene lookup returns CDR1 SGHTA and CDR2 FQGNSA. This CDR3 comprises 13 residues. The CDR3 region is CASSLRGNTEAFF. The CDR3 DNA reads TGTGCCAGCAGCTTAAGGGGGAACACTGAAGCTTTCTTT.

The CDR3 sequence is CASSQAGAYNSPLHF. The CDR3, as DNA: TGTGCCAGCAGCCAGGCCGGGGCCTATAATTCACCCCTCCACTTT. This chain connects TRBV14 to TRBJ1-6, with unresolved D. The CDR3 has 15 amino acids. Trimming pared 3 bases from V and 2 bases from J, leaving 8 bases between. Germline assignment: CDR1 SGHDN and CDR2 FVKESK.

J is TRBJ1-2 and V is TRBV25-1; unclear D gene. The V gene lost 0 bases and the J gene lost 7 bases, with 15 bases spanning the gap. The CDR3 consists of 15 residues. The germline gives CDR1 MGHDK, CDR2 SYGVNS. CDR3 coding DNA: TGTGCCAGCAGTGAATATACCCTGTCCCCAGGTGGCTACACCTTC. It is translated as CASSEYTLSPGGYTF.

The V call is TRBV5-1, the J call TRBJ1-1; possible D gene TRBD1, 6 bases. In germline, CDR1 is SGHRS, CDR2 YFSETQ. Between the trimmed V and J ends, which lost 7 bases and 2 bases, there was a span of 12 bases. The CDR3 runs to 13 residues. The CDR3 DNA reads as TGCGCCAGCTCCGACAGGTCTAACACTGAAGCTTTCTTT. Translating gives CASSDRSNTEAFF.